Listed below are T cell receptor beta chains from one sample, sequenced in a study of control samples from healthy donors and cancer patients. Assay used: immunoSEQ multiplex PCR; TCRdb lists only in-frame clones, some missing. Among 110,000 or so clones listed, around 80% were seen once. The sample was blood. The receptors here all came from a man between 18 and 35 years old in good health. Both conserved end residues are part of each CDR3. Fields, in order: V gene, clone size, J gene, D gene, CDR3 DNA, CDR3 protein. D genes are given only for firm matches. Part of the rows lack a size; the others show once, few, many or a class for expanded clones.

v_call: TRBV2
clone_size: NA
j_call: TRBJ1-5
d_call: NA
cdr3_nt: TGTGCCAGCAAACTATCGGATCAGCCCCAGCATTTT
cdr3_aa: CASKLSDQPQHF

v_call: TRBV4-3
clone_size: NA
j_call: TRBJ1-3
d_call: NA
cdr3_nt: TGCGCCAGCAGCCAAGATGAGGCGCCGGGGGCTGGAAACACCATATATTTT
cdr3_aa: CASSQDEAPGAGNTIYF

v_call: TRBV9
clone_size: once
j_call: TRBJ2-1
d_call: NA
cdr3_nt: TGTGCCAGCAGCGTTGACAGACTCACCTACAATGAGCAGTTCTTC
cdr3_aa: CASSVDRLTYNEQFF

v_call: TRBV4-1
clone_size: once
j_call: TRBJ1-4
d_call: NA
cdr3_nt: TGCGCCAGCAGCCAAGATCCTCCAGGTTTAGCAACTAATGAAAAACTGTTTTTT
cdr3_aa: CASSQDPPGLATNEKLFF

v_call: TRBV7-9
clone_size: NA
j_call: TRBJ2-3
d_call: TRBD2
cdr3_nt: TGTGCCAGCAGCGACAAGCCTATCGGGGGGGCAAGAGATACGCAGTATTTT
cdr3_aa: CASSDKPIGGARDTQYF

v_call: TRBV30
clone_size: NA
j_call: TRBJ1-2
d_call: NA
cdr3_nt: TGTGCCTGGAGGCCCGGGACGATTCCGTGGGGCTACACCTTC
cdr3_aa: CAWRPGTIPWGYTF

v_call: TRBV5-6
clone_size: many
j_call: TRBJ2-3
d_call: TRBD1
cdr3_nt: TGTGCCAGCTCCCGGGACAGGGGGCATACGCAGTATTTT
cdr3_aa: CASSRDRGHTQYF

v_call: TRBV27
clone_size: once
j_call: TRBJ1-5
d_call: NA
cdr3_nt: TGTGCCAGCAGTCCAAGAATCGATCAGCCCCAGCATTTT
cdr3_aa: CASSPRIDQPQHF

v_call: TRBV28
clone_size: once
j_call: TRBJ1-1
d_call: NA
cdr3_nt: TGTGCCAGCAGCTTGAGGGGGGGTATGAACACTGAAGCTTTCTTT
cdr3_aa: CASSLRGGMNTEAFF

v_call: TRBV7-9
clone_size: NA
j_call: TRBJ2-5
d_call: TRBD2
cdr3_nt: TGTGCCAGCAGCTTAGGCCTAGCGGGGCGCCTAGAGACCCAGTACTTC
cdr3_aa: CASSLGLAGRLETQYF

v_call: TRBV6-6
clone_size: NA
j_call: TRBJ1-5
d_call: NA
cdr3_nt: TGTGCCAGCAGTTTCCCAGGGAGGGATCAGCCCCAGCATTTT
cdr3_aa: CASSFPGRDQPQHF

v_call: TRBV19
clone_size: NA
j_call: TRBJ1-6
d_call: NA
cdr3_nt: TGTGCCAGTAGTCAGTACGCGGGGGAAGGGAATTCACCCCTCCACTTT
cdr3_aa: CASSQYAGEGNSPLHF

v_call: TRBV9
clone_size: NA
j_call: TRBJ1-1
d_call: NA
cdr3_nt: TGTGCCAGCAGCGTTAATGTGGGGTTGAACACTGAAGCTTTCTTT
cdr3_aa: CASSVNVGLNTEAFF

v_call: TRBV11-2
clone_size: NA
j_call: TRBJ2-2
d_call: NA
cdr3_nt: TGTGCCAGCAGTCACCCCCTCAAACCGGGGGCCCTAGACACCGGGGAGCTGTTTTTT
cdr3_aa: CASSHPLKPGALDTGELFF

v_call: TRBV4-3
clone_size: NA
j_call: TRBJ1-2
d_call: NA
cdr3_nt: TGCGCCAGCAGCCAAGATAATCCAGGGTGGTATGGCTACACCTTC
cdr3_aa: CASSQDNPGWYGYTF

v_call: TRBV4-3
clone_size: NA
j_call: TRBJ1-1
d_call: NA
cdr3_nt: TGCGCCAGCAGCCAAGGCCCCTGGAACACTGAAGCTTTCTTT
cdr3_aa: CASSQGPWNTEAFF

v_call: TRBV2
clone_size: NA
j_call: TRBJ2-2
d_call: TRBD1
cdr3_nt: TGTGCCAGCAGGAGACAGGGTGCGAACACCGGGGAGCTGTTTTTT
cdr3_aa: CASRRQGANTGELFF

v_call: TRBV7-8
clone_size: NA
j_call: TRBJ2-3
d_call: NA
cdr3_nt: TGTGCCAGCAGCTTAGGAGTCCAGGCGAACACAGATACGCAGTATTTT
cdr3_aa: CASSLGVQANTDTQYF

v_call: TRBV6-5
clone_size: NA
j_call: TRBJ1-2
d_call: TRBD1
cdr3_nt: TGTGCCAGCAGCTCCGTCAGACAGGGCTTTTATGGCTACACCTTC
cdr3_aa: CASSSVRQGFYGYTF

v_call: TRBV7-2
clone_size: NA
j_call: TRBJ1-6
d_call: TRBD1
cdr3_nt: TGTGCCAGCAGCCCACAGGGGAACTATAATTCACCCCTCCACTTT
cdr3_aa: CASSPQGNYNSPLHF

v_call: TRBV7-8
clone_size: NA
j_call: TRBJ2-7
d_call: NA
cdr3_nt: TGTGCCAGCAGCTTAGATACGACAGAGTACGAGCAGTACTTC
cdr3_aa: CASSLDTTEYEQYF

v_call: TRBV5-1
clone_size: NA
j_call: TRBJ2-5
d_call: NA
cdr3_nt: TGCGCCAGCAGCTCCCTTTCGAGAGGTGCAGGGGAGACCCAGTACTTC
cdr3_aa: CASSSLSRGAGETQYF

v_call: TRBV27
clone_size: NA
j_call: TRBJ2-7
d_call: NA
cdr3_nt: TGTGCCAGCAGTTTCGGGCGGGGCTACGAGCAGTACTTC
cdr3_aa: CASSFGRGYEQYF

v_call: TRBV7-2
clone_size: NA
j_call: TRBJ1-2
d_call: NA
cdr3_nt: TGTGCCAGCAGCTTAGTAGGCAGGGGCAACTATGGCTACACCTTC
cdr3_aa: CASSLVGRGNYGYTF

v_call: TRBV7-2
clone_size: NA
j_call: TRBJ1-2
d_call: NA
cdr3_nt: TGTGCCAGCAGCCCATGGTTGACAGTAGCTTATGGCTACACCTTC
cdr3_aa: CASSPWLTVAYGYTF

v_call: TRBV2
clone_size: NA
j_call: TRBJ1-2
d_call: NA
cdr3_nt: TGTGCCAGCATCGACGAAGAGACGGCAAGCTTCGGCTACACCTTC
cdr3_aa: CASIDEETASFGYTF

v_call: TRBV5-1
clone_size: NA
j_call: TRBJ2-3
d_call: TRBD1
cdr3_nt: TGCGCCAGCAGCTTGGGGACAGGGGGCACGGGGACAGATACGCAGTATTTT
cdr3_aa: CASSLGTGGTGTDTQYF

v_call: TRBV5-6
clone_size: NA
j_call: TRBJ2-5
d_call: NA
cdr3_nt: TGTGCCAGCAGCTTGTGGGGGGGCGCGGAGACCCAGTACTTC
cdr3_aa: CASSLWGGAETQYF

v_call: TRBV5-1
clone_size: NA
j_call: TRBJ1-6
d_call: TRBD1
cdr3_nt: TGCGCCAGCAGCTCAGGACAGGGATCTAATTCACCCCTCCACTTT
cdr3_aa: CASSSGQGSNSPLHF

v_call: TRBV5-8
clone_size: NA
j_call: TRBJ2-2
d_call: NA
cdr3_nt: TGTGCCAGCAGCAGGGCCCCCACCGGGGAGCTGTTTTTT
cdr3_aa: CASSRAPTGELFF